These 27 T cell receptor beta chains originate from one sample sequenced in a study of blood T cell repertoires in COVID-19. Produced via immunoSEQ multiplex PCR; TCRdb's table is partial and in-frame only. The top ten clones hold approximately 5% of a sample with around 250,000 clones, nearly 90% of them seen once. Material for sequencing was peripheral blood. Every receptor here comes from a woman aged 40 to 50 who had recovered from COVID-19.

This rearrangement joins TRBV4-1 to TRBJ1-1; no clear D gene. The CDR3 covers 14 residues. The germline CDR1 and CDR2 sequences are MGHRA and YSYEKL. Deletions cut 1 base from V and 1 base from J, with 7 bases between. As DNA, the CDR3 is TGCGCCAGCAGCCAAGTAGTATGGAACACTGAAGCTTTCTTT. Amino acids: CASSQVVWNTEAFF.

The chain links TRBV12-3 or TRBV12-4 to TRBJ1-2, with D unresolved. Trimming took 2 bases from V and 7 from J, leaving 5 bases between them. The CDR3 is made up of 11 amino acids. The CDR3 spells CASSLLSGYTF. Written as DNA, the CDR3 is TGTGCCAGCAGTTTATTGAGTGGCTACACCTTC.

CDR3 sequence reads: CASSSYPGEDTEAFF. CDR3 bases: TGCGCCAGCAGCTCCTACCCGGGTGAAGACACTGAAGCTTTCTTT. The V and J genes are TRBV5-1 and TRBJ1-1; no definite D call. Germline-derived CDR1 and CDR2 are SGHRS and YFSETQ. The CDR3 spans 15 residues. V gave up 3 bases and J gave up 3 bases, with 15 bases separating them. Using reference TRBV5-1 and TRBJ1-1 for the parts outside the CDR3, the full variable domain is KAGVTQTPRYLIKTRGQQVTLSCSPISGHRSVSWYQQTPGQGLQFLFEYFSETQRNKGNFPGRFSGRQFSNSRSEMNVSTLELGDSALYLCASSSYPGEDTEAFFGQGTRLTVV.

This clone appeared a few times. This sequence joins TRBV9 and TRBJ1-2; no reliable D call. Germline assignment: CDR1 SGDLS and CDR2 YYNGEE. The CDR3 covers 14 residues. Deletions cut 0 bases from V and 0 bases from J, with 6 bases between. This CDR3 reads CASSVDAANYGYTF. In DNA form, the CDR3 reads TGTGCCAGCAGCGTAGATGCAGCTAACTATGGCTACACCTTC.

This chain links TRBV4-1 with TRBJ2-5, with TRBD2 matching over 12 bases. V shed 1 base, J shed 4 bases, and the junction held 7 bases outside the gene matches. The germline gives CDR1 MGHRA, CDR2 YSYEKL. The CDR3 length is 17 residues. CDR3 sequence reads: CASSQGASGGALETQYF. The CDR3 DNA is TGCGCCAGCAGCCAAGGGGCTAGCGGGGGGGCCTTAGAGACCCAGTACTTC.

This clone occurred a few times. The chain is built from TRBV29-1 and TRBJ1-1; D might be TRBD1 (6 bases). V gave up 6 bases and J gave up 0 bases, with 11 bases separating them. The CDR3 is 13 residues long. The germline gives CDR1 SQVTM, CDR2 ANQGSEA. This chain's CDR3 is CSVDRNMNTEAFF. Written as DNA, the CDR3 is TGCAGCGTCGACAGGAACATGAACACTGAAGCTTTCTTT.

The chain has TRBV5-1 and TRBJ2-2; weak D call: TRBD2 (7 bases). From germline, CDR1 is SGHRS and CDR2 YFSETQ. The CDR3 is made up of 16 amino acids. Trimming pared 2 bases from V and 3 bases from J, leaving 14 bases between. The CDR3 DNA is TGCGCCAGCAGCTTCAGCAGGGGAGGGTACACCGGGGAGCTGTTTTTT. Protein product: CASSFSRGGYTGELFF.

In the case of this clone: Other DNA sequences in this specimen translate into the identical CDR3. V is TRBV9 and J is TRBJ2-1; the D is unclear. Germline V gene sequence: CDR1 SGDLS, CDR2 YYNGEE. V dropped 2 bases and J dropped 7 bases, with 10 bases sitting between them. This CDR3 contains 13 residues. CDR3 nucleotides: TGTGCCAGCAGCGTGACGTCCGGGAATGAGCAGTTCTTC. It specifies CASSVTSGNEQFF.

V gene TRBV3-1 (or the pseudogene TRBV3-2) combines with J gene TRBJ1-2; D ambiguous. Germline CDR1 is LGHDT and CDR2 is YNNKEL (reference sequence). Trimming removed 0 bases from V and 4 bases from J, with 12 bases in between. The length of the CDR3 is 15 residues. The DNA of the CDR3 is TGTGCCAGCAGCCAAGACGGGGTTCGTCCCTATGGCTACACCTTC. Translating it yields CASSQDGVRPYGYTF.

The J gene is TRBJ1-1, the V gene TRBV5-1; 7 nucleotides line up with TRBD1. Per the germline V gene, CDR1 is SGHRS and CDR2 is YFSETQ. There are 14 residues in the CDR3. J lost 3 bases, V lost 1 base, and 3 bases had no gene match. The CDR3 nucleotides read TGCGCCAGCAGCTTGCAGGGGGGCGACACTGAAGCTTTCTTT. It yields the protein CASSLQGGDTEAFF. The variable domain in full, completed from reference TRBV5-1 and TRBJ1-1, reads KAGVTQTPRYLIKTRGQQVTLSCSPISGHRSVSWYQQTPGQGLQFLFEYFSETQRNKGNFPGRFSGRQFSNSRSEMNVSTLELGDSALYLCASSLQGGDTEAFFGQGTRLTVV.

The rearrangement links TRBV11-2 to TRBJ1-6; tentatively, D is TRBD1 (6 bases). V gave up 3 bases and J gave up 11 bases, with 14 bases separating them. Germline V gives CDR1 SGHAT, CDR2 FQNNGV. This CDR3 has 14 residues. CDR3 sequence reads: CASSFHREGAPLHF. The CDR3 coding sequence is TGTGCCAGCAGCTTCCACAGGGAAGGGGCACCCCTCCACTTT.

V usage is TRBV2 and J usage is TRBJ2-3; 8 positions agree with TRBD1. The CDR3 length is 15 residues. The V segment lost 2 bases and the J segment 1 base; nucleotides outside the gene matches: 2. CDR1 is SNHLY, CDR2 FYNNEI, per germline. The CDR3 here is CASSEMDRGTDTQYF. In DNA, the CDR3 is TGTGCCAGCAGTGAAATGGACAGGGGCACAGATACGCAGTATTTT.

The chain recombines TRBV3-1 (or the pseudogene TRBV3-2) with TRBJ2-4; weak D call: TRBD1 (6 bases). This CDR3 has 16 amino acids. The V end lost 0 bases, the J end lost 1 base, and 10 bases lay between the germline ends. Germline CDR1 and CDR2: LGHDT and YNNKEL (reference sequence). The CDR3 loop is CASSQDRRGAKNIQYF. The CDR3 region has the DNA TGTGCCAGCAGCCAAGATCGTAGGGGGGCCAAAAACATTCAGTACTTC.

The sample holds one count of this clone. The chain carries TRBV24-1 and TRBJ2-1; D might be TRBD2 (6 bases). The ends were cut back, 0 bases at V and 5 bases at J, with 10 bases in the middle. The CDR3 length is 15 residues. Germline V lookup: CDR1 KGHDR, CDR2 SFDVKD. The CDR3 DNA reads as TGTGCCACCAGTGATTTGCTGTCGGGGGACAATGAGCAGTTCTTC. It specifies CATSDLLSGDNEQFF.

This chain uses TRBV25-1 with TRBJ1-2; D call uncertain. V dropped 8 bases and J dropped 7 bases, with 14 bases sitting between them. From germline, CDR1 is MGHDK and CDR2 SYGVNS. The CDR3 extends over 12 amino acids. CDR3 amino acids: CASRGPSGGYTF. The CDR3 bases are TGTGCCAGCCGGGGTCCAAGCGGTGGCTACACCTTC.

V usage is TRBV3-1 (or the pseudogene TRBV3-2) and J usage is TRBJ2-2, with D unclear. From germline, CDR1 is LGHDT and CDR2 YNNKEL (reference sequence). The CDR3 runs 15 residues. V lost 0 bases and J lost 1, with 6 bases in between. CDR3 residues: CASSQDRGNTGELFF. The CDR3 DNA sequence: TGTGCCAGCAGCCAAGATCGAGGGAACACCGGGGAGCTGTTTTTT.

This sequence joins TRBV5-4 and TRBJ2-7; 7 nucleotides line up with TRBD1. V lost 3 bases and J lost 6; bases outside the gene matches: 6. The CDR3 totals 13 residues. CDR1 is SGHNT and CDR2 is YYREEE in the germline V gene (reference sequence). The CDR3 DNA sequence: TGTGCCAGCAGCTACAGGGGCGCCGGCGAGCAGTACTTC. It specifies CASSYRGAGEQYF. The full variable domain, with the rest looked up from reference TRBV5-4 and TRBJ2-7, is ETGVTQSPTHLIKTRGQQVTLRCSSQSGHNTVSWYQQALGQGPQFIFQYYREEENGRGNFPPRFSGLQFPNYSSELNVNALELDDSALYLCASSYRGAGEQYFGPGTRLTVT.

The chain combines TRBV28 with TRBJ1-1, with D possibly being TRBD1 (6 bases). Looked up from germline, CDR1 is MDHEN and CDR2 is SYDVKM. This CDR3 contains 14 residues. Deletions cut 3 bases from V and 2 bases from J, with 10 bases between. The CDR3 here is CASSFIGGNTEAFF. The CDR3 DNA reads as TGTGCCAGCAGTTTTATAGGGGGTAACACTGAAGCTTTCTTT.

V is TRBV7-9 and J is TRBJ2-1, with TRBD2 as a possible D gene (6 bases). The CDR3 extends over 17 amino acids. V was trimmed by 0 bases and J by 2 bases, leaving 14 bases between them. Germline V gene data show CDR1 as SEHNR and CDR2 as FQNEAQ (reference sequence). The CDR3 loop reads CASSLAIRGTTYNEQFF. The CDR3 DNA reads TGTGCCAGCAGCTTAGCGATACGGGGGACGACCTACAATGAGCAGTTCTTC.

This clone appeared a single time. DNA for the CDR3: TGTGCCAGCAGTCCGGGACTAGCGGGAGTAGCGGGGGAGCTGTTTTTT. The encoded protein is CASSPGLAGVAGELFF. V gene TRBV27 combines with J gene TRBJ2-2, with 14 bases aligning to TRBD2. Germline lookup yields CDR1 MNHEY and CDR2 SMNVEV (reference sequence). This CDR3 is built from 16 residues. V was pared by 5 bases and J by 8 bases, with 7 bases of the junction left unmatched.

The rearrangement joins TRBV19 to TRBJ1-2; a possible D gene is TRBD1 (5 bases). There are 13 residues in the CDR3. Trimming removed 3 bases at V and 4 bases at J, with 9 bases between. Germline assignment: CDR1 LNHDA and CDR2 SQIVND (reference sequence). The CDR3 region has the DNA TGTGCCAGTAGTATTGACAGACGCTATGGCTACACCTTC. Translating gives CASSIDRRYGYTF.

The chain links TRBV9 to TRBJ2-2, with 7 bases fitting TRBD2. This CDR3 has 18 amino acids. V shed 1 base, J shed 0 bases, and the junction held 9 bases outside the gene matches. The V gene's germline CDR1 is SGDLS and CDR2 YYNGEE. CDR3 region: CASSVLLAGAANTGELFF. The DNA of the CDR3 is TGTGCCAGCAGCGTATTGTTGGCGGGAGCCGCGAACACCGGGGAGCTGTTTTTT.

V gene TRBV7-3 combines with J gene TRBJ1-2; 10 bases are shared with TRBD1. Germline assignment: CDR1 SGHTA and CDR2 FQGTGA. The CDR3 covers 14 residues. V lost 5 bases, J lost 7 bases, and 7 bases stayed unmatched. This chain's CDR3 is CASSPRQGAAGYTF. In DNA form, the CDR3 reads TGTGCCAGCAGCCCTAGACAGGGGGCAGCTGGCTACACCTTC.

The chain recombines TRBV18 with TRBJ2-3; 13 nucleotides match TRBD2. The CDR3 is 16 residues long. Germline CDR1 is KGHSH and CDR2 is LQKENI. Trimming removed 3 bases from V and 5 bases from J; junction bases left unmatched: 5. This CDR3 reads CASSPRTSGSGDTQYF. As DNA, the CDR3 is TGTGCCAGCTCACCCCGGACTAGCGGGAGTGGAGATACGCAGTATTTT.

CDR3 sequence: CASGLVLGASGSLRVNEQFF. Here the CDR3 DNA reads TGTGCTAGTGGTTTGGTACTTGGGGCTAGCGGGAGCCTCCGGGTCAATGAGCAGTTCTTC. The chain couples TRBV12-5 to TRBJ2-1, with TRBD2 matching 10 bases. Germline V CDR1 and CDR2: LGHNT, FRNRAP. The CDR3 contains 20 residues. V trimming: 0 bases; J trimming: 6 bases; junction bases outside the gene matches: 17.

This chain links TRBV7-2 with TRBJ2-7, with D unclear. V was shortened by 1 base and J by 2 bases, with 15 bases between the two germline ends. The CDR3 runs to 16 residues. The germline gives CDR1 SGHTA, CDR2 FQGNSA. The CDR3 protein is CASSLGSVAVPYEQYF. In nucleotides, the CDR3 is TGTGCCAGCAGCTTAGGTTCGGTGGCGGTCCCCTACGAGCAGTACTTC.

The chain has TRBV24-1 and TRBJ2-5; 7 bases match TRBD2. With V trimmed by 9 bases and J by 7 bases, 13 bases remained unmatched. The CDR3 loop spans 14 amino acids. CDR1 is KGHDR and CDR2 is SFDVKD in the germline V gene. CDR3 nucleotides: TGTGCCACCGGTTTAGCGGGCCCTATAGGGACCCAGTACTTC. Its translation is CATGLAGPIGTQYF.